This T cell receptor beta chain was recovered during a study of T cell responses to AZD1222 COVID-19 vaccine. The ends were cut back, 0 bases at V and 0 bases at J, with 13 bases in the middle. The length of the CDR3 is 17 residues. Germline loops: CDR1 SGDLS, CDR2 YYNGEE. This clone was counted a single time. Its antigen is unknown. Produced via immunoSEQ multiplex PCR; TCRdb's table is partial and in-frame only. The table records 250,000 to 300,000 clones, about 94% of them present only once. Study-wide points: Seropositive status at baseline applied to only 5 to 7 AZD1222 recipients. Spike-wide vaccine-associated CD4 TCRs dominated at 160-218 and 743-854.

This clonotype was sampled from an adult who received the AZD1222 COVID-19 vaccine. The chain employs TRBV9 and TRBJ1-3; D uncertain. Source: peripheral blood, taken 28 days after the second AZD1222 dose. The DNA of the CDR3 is TGTGCCAGCAGCGTAGGTGGGGTCTACTACTCTGGAAACACCATATATTTT. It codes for CASSVGGVYYSGNTIYF.